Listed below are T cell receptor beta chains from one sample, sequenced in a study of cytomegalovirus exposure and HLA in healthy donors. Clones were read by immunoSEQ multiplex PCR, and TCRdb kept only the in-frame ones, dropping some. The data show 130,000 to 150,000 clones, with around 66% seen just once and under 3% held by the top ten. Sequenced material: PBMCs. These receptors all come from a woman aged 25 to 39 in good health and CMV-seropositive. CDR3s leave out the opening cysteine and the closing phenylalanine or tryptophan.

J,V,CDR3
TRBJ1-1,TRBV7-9,ASSLGGIGGTEAF
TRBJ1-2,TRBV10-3,AISLGQGDYGYT
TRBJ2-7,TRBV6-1,ASRGQGQNEQY
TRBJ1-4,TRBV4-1,ASSLPGSSNEKLF
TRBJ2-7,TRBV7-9,ASSLARDSYEQY
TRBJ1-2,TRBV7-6,ASSLGTTPGSYGYT
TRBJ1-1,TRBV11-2,ASSLVDRGRVGTEAF
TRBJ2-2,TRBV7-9,ASRPLGELF
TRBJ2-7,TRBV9,ASSVGGTSEYEQY
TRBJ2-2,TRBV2,ASQGGANTGELF
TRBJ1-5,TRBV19,ASTWGVRNQPQH
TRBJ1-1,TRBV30,AAWTDTEAF
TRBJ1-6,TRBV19,ASRTLRTKTVNNSPLH
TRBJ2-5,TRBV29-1,SVVDSGETQY
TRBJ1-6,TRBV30,AWSLQANSPLH
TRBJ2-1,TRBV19,ASTPAGGPDRYNEQF
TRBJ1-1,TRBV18,ASSSSAPLLNTEAF
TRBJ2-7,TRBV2,ASSVEFSYEQY
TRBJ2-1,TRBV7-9,ASSWGQGASNEQF
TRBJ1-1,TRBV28,ASSPGQGLLAF
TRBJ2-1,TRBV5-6,ASSLASAGGYNEQF
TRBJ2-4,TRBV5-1,ASSLVLLRDDKNIQY
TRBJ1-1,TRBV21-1,ASSIRQGQNTEAF
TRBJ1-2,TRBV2,AGGEDSRYGYT
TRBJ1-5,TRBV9,ASSSTRRQGGLSNQPQH
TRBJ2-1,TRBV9,ASRDPGNNEQF
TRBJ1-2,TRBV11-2,ASSHTRTGYDLGYT
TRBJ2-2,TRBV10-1,ASSPFQKYTGELF
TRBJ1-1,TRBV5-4,ASSLRGGSEAF
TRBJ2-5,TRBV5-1,ATKRGGQETQY
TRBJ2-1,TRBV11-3,ASSIPLAGWSSYNEQF
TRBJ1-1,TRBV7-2,ASSPGHIEAF
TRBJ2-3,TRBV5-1,ASSFSPSGRTDTQY
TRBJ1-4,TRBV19,ASNEQEGEKLF
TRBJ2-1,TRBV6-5,ASSYGTGSYNEQF
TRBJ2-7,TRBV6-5,ASRGQGRGEQY
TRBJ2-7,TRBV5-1,ASSLAVTGCLEQY
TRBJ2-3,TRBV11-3,ASSLEGGAGTDTQY
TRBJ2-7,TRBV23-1,ASSQPDRFFSYEQY
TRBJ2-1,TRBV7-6,ASSFTSGGVSGEQF